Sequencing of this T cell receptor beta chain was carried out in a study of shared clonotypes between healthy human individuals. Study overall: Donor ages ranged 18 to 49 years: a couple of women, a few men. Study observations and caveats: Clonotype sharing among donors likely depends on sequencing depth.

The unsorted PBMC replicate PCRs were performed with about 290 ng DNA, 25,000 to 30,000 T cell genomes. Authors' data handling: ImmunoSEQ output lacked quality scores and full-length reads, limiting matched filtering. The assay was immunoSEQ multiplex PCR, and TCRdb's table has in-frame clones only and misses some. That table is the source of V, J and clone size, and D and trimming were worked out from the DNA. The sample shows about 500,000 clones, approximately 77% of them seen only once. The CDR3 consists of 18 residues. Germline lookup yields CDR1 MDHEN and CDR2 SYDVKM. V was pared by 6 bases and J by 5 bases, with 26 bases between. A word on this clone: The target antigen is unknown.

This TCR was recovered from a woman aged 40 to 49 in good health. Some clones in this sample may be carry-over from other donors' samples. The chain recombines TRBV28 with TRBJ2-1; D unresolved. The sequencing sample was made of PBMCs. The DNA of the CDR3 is TGTGCCAGCAGGGGCAGGATAGTAGGAAAATCTAAGGACAATGAGCAGTTCTTC. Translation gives CASRGRIVGKSKDNEQFF.